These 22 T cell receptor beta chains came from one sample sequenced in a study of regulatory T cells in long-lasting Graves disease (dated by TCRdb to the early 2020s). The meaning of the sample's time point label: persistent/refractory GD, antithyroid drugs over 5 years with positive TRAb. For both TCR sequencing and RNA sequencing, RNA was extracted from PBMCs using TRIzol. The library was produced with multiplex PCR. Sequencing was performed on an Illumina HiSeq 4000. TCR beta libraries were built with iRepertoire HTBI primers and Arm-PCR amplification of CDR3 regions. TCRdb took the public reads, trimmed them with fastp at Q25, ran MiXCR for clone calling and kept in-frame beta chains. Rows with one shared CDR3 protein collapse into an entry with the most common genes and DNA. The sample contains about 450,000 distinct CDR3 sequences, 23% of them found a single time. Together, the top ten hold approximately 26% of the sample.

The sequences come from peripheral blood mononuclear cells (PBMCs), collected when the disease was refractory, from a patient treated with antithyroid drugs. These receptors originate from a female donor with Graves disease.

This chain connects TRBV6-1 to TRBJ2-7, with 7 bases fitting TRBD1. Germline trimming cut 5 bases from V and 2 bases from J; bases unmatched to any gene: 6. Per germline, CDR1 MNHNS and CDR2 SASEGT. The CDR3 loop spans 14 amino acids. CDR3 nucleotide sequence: TGTGCCAGCAGTCAGGGGACAGTTCCCTACGAGCAGTACTTC. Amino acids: CASSQGTVPYEQYF.

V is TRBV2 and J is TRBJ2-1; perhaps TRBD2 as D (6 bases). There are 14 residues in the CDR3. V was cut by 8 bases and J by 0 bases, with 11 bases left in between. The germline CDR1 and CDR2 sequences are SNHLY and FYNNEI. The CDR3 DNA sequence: TGTGCCAGCCGGGACTCCAGCTCCTACAATGAGCAGTTCTTC. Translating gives CASRDSSSYNEQFF.

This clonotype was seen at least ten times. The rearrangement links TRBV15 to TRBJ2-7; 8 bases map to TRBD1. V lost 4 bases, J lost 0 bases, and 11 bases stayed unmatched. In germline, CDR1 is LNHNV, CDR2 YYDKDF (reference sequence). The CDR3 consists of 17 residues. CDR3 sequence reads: CATSKDRASSYSYEQYF. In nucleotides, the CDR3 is TGTGCCACCAGCAAGGACAGGGCGTCGTCTTACTCCTACGAGCAGTACTTC.

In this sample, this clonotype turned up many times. In DNA form, the CDR3 reads TGTGCCAGCAGCCCGAGTCCAGACTATGGCTACACCTTC. It specifies CASSPSPDYGYTF. The chain is built from TRBV7-2 and TRBJ1-2; D gene ambiguous. Trimming stripped 5 bases from V and 3 bases from J, with 10 bases between. Germline CDR1 SGHTA, CDR2 FQGNSA. CDR3 size: 13 residues.

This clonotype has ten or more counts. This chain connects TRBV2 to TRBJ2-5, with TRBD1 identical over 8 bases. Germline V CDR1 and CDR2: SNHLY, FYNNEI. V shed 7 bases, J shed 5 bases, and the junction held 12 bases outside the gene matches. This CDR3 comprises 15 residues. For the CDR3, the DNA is TGTGCCAGCATCGAAAGGCAGGGGGCGTTCGAGACCCAGTACTTC. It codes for CASIERQGAFETQYF. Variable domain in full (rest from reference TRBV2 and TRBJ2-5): EPEVTQTPSHQVTQMGQEVILRCVPISNHLYFYWYRQILGQKVEFLVSFYNNEISEKSEIFDDQFSVERPDGSNFTLKIRSTKLEDSAMYFCASIERQGAFETQYFGPGTRLLVL.

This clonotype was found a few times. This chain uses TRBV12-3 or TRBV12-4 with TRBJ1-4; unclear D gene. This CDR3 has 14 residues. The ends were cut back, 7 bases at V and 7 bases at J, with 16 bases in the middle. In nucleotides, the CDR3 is TGTGCCAGCACCTGGGTTCCCCTGGCTGAAAAACTGTTTTTT. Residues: CASTWVPLAEKLFF.

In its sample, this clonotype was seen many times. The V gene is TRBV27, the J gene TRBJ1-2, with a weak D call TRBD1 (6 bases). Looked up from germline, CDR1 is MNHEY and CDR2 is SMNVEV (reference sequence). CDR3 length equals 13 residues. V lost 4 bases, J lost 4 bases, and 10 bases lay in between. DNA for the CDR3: TGTGCCAGCAGTTCAGGACAGTCCTATGGCTACACCTTC. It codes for CASSSGQSYGYTF.

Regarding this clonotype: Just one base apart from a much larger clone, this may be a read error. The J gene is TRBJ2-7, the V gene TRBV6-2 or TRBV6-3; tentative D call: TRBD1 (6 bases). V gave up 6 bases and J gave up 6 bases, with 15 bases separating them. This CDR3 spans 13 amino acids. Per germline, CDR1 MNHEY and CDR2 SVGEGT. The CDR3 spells CASSEGHLREQYF. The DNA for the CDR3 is TGTGCCAGCAGCGAGGGACATCTCCGCGAGCAGTACTTC.

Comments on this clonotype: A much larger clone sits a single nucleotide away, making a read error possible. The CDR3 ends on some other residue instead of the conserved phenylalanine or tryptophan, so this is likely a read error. The chain's CDR3 is CASSLARRGLETQYL. DNA for the CDR3: TGTGCCAGCAGTTTAGCGCGTCGGGGGCTTGAGACCCAGTACTTA. This rearrangement joins TRBV28 to TRBJ2-5; D might be TRBD1 or TRBD2, each matching 6 bases. Germline values: CDR1 MDHEN, CDR2 SYDVKM. The CDR3 length is 15 residues. V dropped 2 bases and J dropped 5 bases, with 15 bases sitting between them.

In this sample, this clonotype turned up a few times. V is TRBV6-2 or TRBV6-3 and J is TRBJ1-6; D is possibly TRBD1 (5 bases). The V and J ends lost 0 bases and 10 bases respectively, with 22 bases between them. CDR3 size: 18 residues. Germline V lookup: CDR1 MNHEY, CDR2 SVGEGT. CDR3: CASSYSSFSGGVGSPLHF. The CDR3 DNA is TGTGCCAGCAGTTACTCCTCGTTCTCGGGGGGAGTAGGATCACCCCTCCACTTT.

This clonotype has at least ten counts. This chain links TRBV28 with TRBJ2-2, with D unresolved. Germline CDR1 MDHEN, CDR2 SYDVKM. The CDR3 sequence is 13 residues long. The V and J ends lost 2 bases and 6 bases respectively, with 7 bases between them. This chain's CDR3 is CASSLHLAGELFF. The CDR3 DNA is TGTGCCAGCAGTTTACATCTCGCCGGGGAGCTGTTTTTT.

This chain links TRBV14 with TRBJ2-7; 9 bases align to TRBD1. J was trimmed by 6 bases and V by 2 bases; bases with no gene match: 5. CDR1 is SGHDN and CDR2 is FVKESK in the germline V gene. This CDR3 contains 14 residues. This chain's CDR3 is CASSQPGQGVEQYF. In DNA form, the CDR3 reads TGTGCCAGCAGCCAACCGGGACAGGGAGTCGAGCAGTACTTC.

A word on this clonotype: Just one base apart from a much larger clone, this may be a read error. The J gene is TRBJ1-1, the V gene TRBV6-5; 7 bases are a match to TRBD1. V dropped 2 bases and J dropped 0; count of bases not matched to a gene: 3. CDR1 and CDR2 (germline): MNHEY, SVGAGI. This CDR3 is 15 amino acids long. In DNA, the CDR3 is TGTGCCAGCAGTTACCGACAGGGAATGAACACTGAAGCTTTCTTT. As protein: CASSYRQGMNTEAFF.

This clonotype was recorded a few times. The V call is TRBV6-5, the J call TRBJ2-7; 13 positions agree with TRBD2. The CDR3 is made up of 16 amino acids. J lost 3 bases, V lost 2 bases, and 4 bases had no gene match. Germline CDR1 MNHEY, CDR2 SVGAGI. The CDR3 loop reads CASSYAGTSGIYEQYF. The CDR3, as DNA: TGTGCCAGCAGTTACGCCGGGACTAGCGGGATCTACGAGCAGTACTTC.

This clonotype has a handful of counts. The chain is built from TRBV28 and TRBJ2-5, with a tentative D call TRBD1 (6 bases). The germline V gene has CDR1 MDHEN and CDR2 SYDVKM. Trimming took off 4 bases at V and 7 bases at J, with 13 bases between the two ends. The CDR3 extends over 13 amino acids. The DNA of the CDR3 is TGTGCCAGCAGTTCCCTGACAGGACGGACCCAGTACTTC. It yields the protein CASSSLTGRTQYF.

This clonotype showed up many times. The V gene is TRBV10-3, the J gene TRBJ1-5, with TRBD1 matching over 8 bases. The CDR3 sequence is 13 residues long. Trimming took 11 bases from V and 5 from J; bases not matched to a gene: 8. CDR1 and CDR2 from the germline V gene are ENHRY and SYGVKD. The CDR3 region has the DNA TGTGCCGTCGGACAGGGCGTTGATCAGCCCCAGCATTTT. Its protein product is CAVGQGVDQPQHF.

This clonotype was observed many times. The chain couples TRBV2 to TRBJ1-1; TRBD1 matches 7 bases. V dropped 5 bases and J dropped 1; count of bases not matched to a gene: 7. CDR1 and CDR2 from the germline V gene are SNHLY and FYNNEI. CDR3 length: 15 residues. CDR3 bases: TGTGCCAGCAGTACCCAGGGGGGTACGAACACTGAAGCTTTCTTT. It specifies CASSTQGGTNTEAFF.

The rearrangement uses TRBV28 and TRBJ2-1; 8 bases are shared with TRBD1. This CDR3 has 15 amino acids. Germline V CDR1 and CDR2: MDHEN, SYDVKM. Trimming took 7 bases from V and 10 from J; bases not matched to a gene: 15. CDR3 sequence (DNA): TGTGCCAGCACTGATTCTAGGACAGGGACTGGGGAGCAGTTCTTC. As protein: CASTDSRTGTGEQFF.

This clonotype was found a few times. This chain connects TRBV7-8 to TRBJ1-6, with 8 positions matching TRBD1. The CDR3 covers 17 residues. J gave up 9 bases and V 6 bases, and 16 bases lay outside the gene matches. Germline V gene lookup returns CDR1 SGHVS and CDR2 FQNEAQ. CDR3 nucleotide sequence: TGTGCCAGCAGACTCTCCCCGGACAGGGCCGGGGTTTCACCCCTCCACTTT. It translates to CASRLSPDRAGVSPLHF.

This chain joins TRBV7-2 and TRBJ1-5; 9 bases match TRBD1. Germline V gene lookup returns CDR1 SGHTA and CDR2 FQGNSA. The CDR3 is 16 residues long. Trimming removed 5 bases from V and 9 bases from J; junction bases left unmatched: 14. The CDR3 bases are TGTGCCAGCAGCCCCCAAGGACAGGGGTTTGGTCGGCCCCAGCATTTT. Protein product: CASSPQGQGFGRPQHF. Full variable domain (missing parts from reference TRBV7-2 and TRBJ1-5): GAGVSQSPSNKVTEKGKDVELRCDPISGHTALYWYRQSLGQGLEFLIYFQGNSAPDKSGLPSDRFSAERTGGSVSTLTIQRTQQEDSAVYLCASSPQGQGFGRPQHFGDGTRLSIL.

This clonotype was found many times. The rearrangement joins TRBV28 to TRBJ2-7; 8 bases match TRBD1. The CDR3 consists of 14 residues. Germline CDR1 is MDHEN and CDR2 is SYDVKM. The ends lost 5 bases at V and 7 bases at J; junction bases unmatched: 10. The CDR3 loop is CASSERQGTLEQYF. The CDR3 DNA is TGTGCCAGCAGTGAGAGACAGGGGACTTTGGAGCAGTACTTC.

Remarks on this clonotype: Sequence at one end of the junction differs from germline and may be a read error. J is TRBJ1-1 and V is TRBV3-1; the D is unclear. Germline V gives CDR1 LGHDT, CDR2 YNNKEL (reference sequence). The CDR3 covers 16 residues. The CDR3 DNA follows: TGTGCCAGCAGCCAAGATCTAGTCTGGATGGGCACTGAAGCTCTCTTT. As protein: CASSQDLVWMGTEALF. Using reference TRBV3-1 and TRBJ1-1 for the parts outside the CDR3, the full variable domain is DTAVSQTPKYLVTQMGNDKSIKCEQNLGHDTMYWYKQDSKKFLKIMFSYNNKELIINETVPNRFSPKSPDKAHLNLHINSLELGDSAVYFCASSQDLVWMGTEALFGQGTRLTVV.